The rows below give T cell receptor beta chains drawn from one sample of a study of early T cells in non-severe SARS-CoV-2 infection. TCRdb itself ran the 5' RACE reads through MiXCR, one entry per CDR3 protein. The data show some 40,000 distinct CDR3 sequences, 3% to 4% seen once. The sample consisted of whole blood. Receptors originate from an adult who was a healthcare worker with PCR-confirmed SARS-CoV-2 infection or an uninfected control (not recorded which). CDR3s include the opening cysteine and the closing phenylalanine or tryptophan. D genes are given only for firm matches. Some rows mark clone size as missing; the rest say once, few, many or name a class of expanded clone.

D gene: TRBD2; clone size: many; V gene: TRBV10-3; J gene: TRBJ2-2; CDR3 DNA: TGTGCCACCAGGACTAGCGGGAACACCGGGGAGCTGTTTTTT; CDR3 protein: CATRTSGNTGELFF
D gene: TRBD1; clone size: many; V gene: TRBV20-1; J gene: TRBJ2-3; CDR3 DNA: TGCAGTGCGTCTCCCGGGACAGGGGACACAGATACGCAGTATTTT; CDR3 protein: CSASPGTGDTDTQYF
D gene: NA; clone size: many; V gene: TRBV29-1; J gene: TRBJ1-2; CDR3 DNA: TGCAGCGTTGAAGTCAGGGTAGGGGGTTCTGGCTACACCTTC; CDR3 protein: CSVEVRVGGSGYTF
D gene: NA; clone size: many; V gene: TRBV13; J gene: TRBJ2-2; CDR3 DNA: TGTGCCAGCAGCTCTAAGGCCGGGGAGCTGTTTTTT; CDR3 protein: CASSSKAGELFF
D gene: TRBD2; clone size: medium-sized; V gene: TRBV20-1; J gene: TRBJ2-1; CDR3 DNA: TGCAGTGCTAGAGATCTAGCGGGACAAAACAATGAGCAGTTCTTC; CDR3 protein: CSARDLAGQNNEQFF
D gene: NA; clone size: many; V gene: TRBV12-3/TRBV12-4; J gene: TRBJ2-1; CDR3 DNA: TGTGCCAGCAGCCTAACAAGGATCGAGCAGTTCTTC; CDR3 protein: CASSLTRIEQFF
D gene: NA; clone size: few; V gene: TRBV30; J gene: TRBJ1-2; CDR3 DNA: TGTGCCTGGGGCCCGGGTACGACCGCCTATGGCTACACCTTC; CDR3 protein: CAWGPGTTAYGYTF
D gene: TRBD1; clone size: many; V gene: TRBV14; J gene: TRBJ1-4; CDR3 DNA: TGTGCCAGCAGCCGTATGGGACAGGGCGAAGAAAAACTGTTTTTT; CDR3 protein: CASSRMGQGEEKLFF
D gene: NA; clone size: many; V gene: TRBV9; J gene: TRBJ2-1; CDR3 DNA: TGTGCCAGCAGCGTAGGACCCCCACTTGCGGGTGAGCAGTTCTTC; CDR3 protein: CASSVGPPLAGEQFF
D gene: NA; clone size: many; V gene: TRBV7-7; J gene: TRBJ2-1; CDR3 DNA: TGTGCTAGCAGCTTAGATCTCGTAGGCTACAATGAGCAGTTCTTC; CDR3 protein: CASSLDLVGYNEQFF
D gene: TRBD1; clone size: many; V gene: TRBV4-1; J gene: TRBJ1-5; CDR3 DNA: TGCGCCAGCAGCCAGGACAGGGAATCACAGGATAATAGCAATCAGCCCCAGCATTTT; CDR3 protein: CASSQDRESQDNSNQPQHF
D gene: NA; clone size: many; V gene: TRBV27; J gene: TRBJ2-1; CDR3 DNA: TGTGCCAGCAGTTCTGCGGGCAGCTCCTACAATGAGCAGTTCTTC; CDR3 protein: CASSSAGSSYNEQFF
D gene: NA; clone size: many; V gene: TRBV4-1; J gene: TRBJ1-6; CDR3 DNA: TGCGCCAGCAGCCATGAACCCGGGACCCCGTCTTATAATTCACCCCTCCACTTT; CDR3 protein: CASSHEPGTPSYNSPLHF
D gene: NA; clone size: few; V gene: TRBV20-1; J gene: TRBJ1-1; CDR3 DNA: TGCAGTGCAAGGGACGCTGAAGCTTTCTTT; CDR3 protein: CSARDAEAFF
D gene: NA; clone size: many; V gene: TRBV5-6; J gene: TRBJ2-7; CDR3 DNA: TGTGCCAGCAGCTTAACGCAAAGCGAGCAGTACTTC; CDR3 protein: CASSLTQSEQYF
D gene: TRBD2; clone size: few; V gene: TRBV29-1; J gene: TRBJ2-5; CDR3 DNA: TGCAGCGTTGAAGGGGCGGGGGACTACCAAGAGACCCAGTACTTC; CDR3 protein: CSVEGAGDYQETQYF
D gene: NA; clone size: many; V gene: TRBV7-9; J gene: TRBJ1-5; CDR3 DNA: TGTGCCAGCAGCCAAAAGGTCCCGGGAGTATCTGATCAGCCCCAGCATTTT; CDR3 protein: CASSQKVPGVSDQPQHF
D gene: TRBD1; clone size: many; V gene: TRBV2; J gene: TRBJ1-2; CDR3 DNA: TGTGCCAGCAGTGAATCGACAGGGCGGCATGGCTACACCTTC; CDR3 protein: CASSESTGRHGYTF
D gene: TRBD2; clone size: NA; V gene: TRBV4-3; J gene: TRBJ2-1; CDR3 DNA: TGCGCCAGCAGCTGGACTAGCGGGAGGGCCAATGAGCAGTTCTTC; CDR3 protein: CASSWTSGRANEQFF
D gene: NA; clone size: many; V gene: TRBV10-3; J gene: TRBJ2-5; CDR3 DNA: TGTGCCATCGGCGGGACTTCCCAAGAGACCCAGTACTTC; CDR3 protein: CAIGGTSQETQYF
D gene: TRBD1; clone size: many; V gene: TRBV19; J gene: TRBJ2-1; CDR3 DNA: TGTGCCAGTAGAAAAACCTCCGGGACAGTCTCCTACAATGAGCAGTTCTTC; CDR3 protein: CASRKTSGTVSYNEQFF
D gene: NA; clone size: many; V gene: TRBV18; J gene: TRBJ2-1; CDR3 DNA: TGTGCCAGCTCACCAGGTTTCGGGAACAACAATGAGCAGTTCTTC; CDR3 protein: CASSPGFGNNNEQFF
D gene: NA; clone size: many; V gene: TRBV9; J gene: TRBJ2-5; CDR3 DNA: TGTGCCAGCAGCCCGACCGGGGCCCAAGAGACCCAGTACTTC; CDR3 protein: CASSPTGAQETQYF
D gene: TRBD2; clone size: many; V gene: TRBV20-1; J gene: TRBJ2-3; CDR3 DNA: TGCAGTGCTAGTCTGGCTAGCGGGATCGCAGATACGCAGTATTTT; CDR3 protein: CSASLASGIADTQYF
D gene: TRBD1; clone size: few; V gene: TRBV29-1; J gene: TRBJ2-6; CDR3 DNA: TGCAGCGCTGCTGGGACAGGGTCTGGGGCCAACGTCCTGACTTTC; CDR3 protein: CSAAGTGSGANVLTF
D gene: NA; clone size: many; V gene: TRBV29-1; J gene: TRBJ1-2; CDR3 DNA: TGCAGCGGAGGACAGCTAGCTAACTATGGCTACACCTTC; CDR3 protein: CSGGQLANYGYTF